Here is one TCR beta chain with its context. These data belong to a study of response to subunit inactivated influenza vaccine. TCRdb redid the calling of the RT-PCR reads with MiXCR, one entry per CDR3 protein. The sample carries a few hundred thousand distinct CDR3 sequences, less than 15% recorded once. V gave up 1 base and J gave up 5 bases, with 10 bases separating them. From germline, CDR1 is KGHSH and CDR2 LQKENI. The CDR3 length is 14 residues. The sequenced sample was non-naive T cells sorted from PBMCs, obtained 14 to 15 days before vaccination. The rearrangement links TRBV18 to TRBJ2-3; D might be TRBD1 (5 bases). The receptor was isolated from a man aged 50 to 59 who received an inactivated influenza vaccine. For the CDR3, the DNA is TGTGCCAGCTCACCACTCCCGACAGTAGATACGCAGTATTTT. It specifies CASSPLPTVDTQYF.